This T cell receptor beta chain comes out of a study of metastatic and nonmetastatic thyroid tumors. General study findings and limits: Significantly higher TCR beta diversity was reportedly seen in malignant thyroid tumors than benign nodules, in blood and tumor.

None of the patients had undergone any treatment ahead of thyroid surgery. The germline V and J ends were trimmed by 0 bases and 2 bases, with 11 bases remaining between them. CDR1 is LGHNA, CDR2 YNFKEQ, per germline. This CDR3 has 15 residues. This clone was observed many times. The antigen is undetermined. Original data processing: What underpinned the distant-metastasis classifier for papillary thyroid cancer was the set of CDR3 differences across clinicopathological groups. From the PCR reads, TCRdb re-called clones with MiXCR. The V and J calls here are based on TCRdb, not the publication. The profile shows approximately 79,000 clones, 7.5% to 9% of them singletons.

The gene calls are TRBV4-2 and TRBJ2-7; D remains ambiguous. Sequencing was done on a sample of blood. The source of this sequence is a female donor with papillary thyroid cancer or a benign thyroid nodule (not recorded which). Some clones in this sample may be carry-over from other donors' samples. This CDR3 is CASSQDLGQPYEQYF. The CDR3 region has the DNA TGTGCCAGCAGCCAAGATTTAGGCCAGCCCTACGAGCAGTACTTC.